This T cell receptor (beta chain) emerged from a study of beta chain features in type 1 diabetes. About the research overall: Across every sample, 100 million to 130 million sorted cells were examined in total.

Remarks on this clone: No antigen is known for it.

In total, each donor contributed a single heparinised blood draw that averaged around 110 mL. Central memory, naive, regulatory and stem cell-like memory CD4+ cells were sorted by CD45RO/CCR7/CD25/CD127/CD95/CD27. As every portion of the isolated RNA was reverse transcribed, the sequencing read expressed TCRB transcripts. Sequencing used immunoSEQ multiplex PCR; TCRdb keeps in-frame clones, though not all of them. Among hundreds of thousands of clones listed, roughly 30% were seen once. The CDR3 is made up of 15 amino acids. Germline lookup yields CDR1 MNHEY and CDR2 SMNVEV (reference sequence). Trimming took 4 bases from V and 7 from J; bases not matched to a gene: 7. Notes on the study in general: Sequencing the cDNA could make cells with high TCR expression show up more than they should.

This TCR came from a man aged 18 to 29 in good health. Sequencing was done on a sample of naive CD4+ T cells from blood. This chain links TRBV27 with TRBJ2-2; 9 nucleotides match TRBD1. CDR3 protein: CASSSGTGKDGELFF. The CDR3 DNA follows: TGTGCCAGCAGTTCAGGGACAGGGAAAGACGGGGAGCTGTTTTTT.